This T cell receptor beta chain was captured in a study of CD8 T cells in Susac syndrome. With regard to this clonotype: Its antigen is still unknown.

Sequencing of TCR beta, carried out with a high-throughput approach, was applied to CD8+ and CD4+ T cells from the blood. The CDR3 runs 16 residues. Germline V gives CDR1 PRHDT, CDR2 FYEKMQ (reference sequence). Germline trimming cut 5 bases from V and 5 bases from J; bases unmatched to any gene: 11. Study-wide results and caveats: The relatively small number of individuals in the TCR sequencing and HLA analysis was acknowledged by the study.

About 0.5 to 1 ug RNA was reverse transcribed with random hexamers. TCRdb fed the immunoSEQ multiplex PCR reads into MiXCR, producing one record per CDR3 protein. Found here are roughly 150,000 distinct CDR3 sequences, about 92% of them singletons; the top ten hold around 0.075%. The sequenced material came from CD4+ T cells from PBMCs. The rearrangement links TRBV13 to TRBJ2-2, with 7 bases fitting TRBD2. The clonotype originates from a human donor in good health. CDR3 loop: CASSGGGLSSTGELFF. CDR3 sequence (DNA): TGTGCCAGCAGCGGCGGGGGACTCTCCTCGACCGGGGAGCTGTTTTTT.